This T cell receptor (beta chain) is from a study of blood T cell repertoires in COVID-19. Across the study: Whether acute or convalescent, the COVID-19 samples came from the United States, Italy and Spain.

Produced via immunoSEQ multiplex PCR; TCRdb's table is partial and in-frame only. The sample consists of tens of thousands of clones, about 84% of them appearing once. The V and J ends lost 2 bases and 10 bases respectively, with 9 bases between them. The length of the CDR3 is 13 residues. Germline-derived CDR1 and CDR2 are LGHDT and YNNKEL (reference sequence). The source of this sequence is a man in his 60s with acute or convalescent COVID-19. Material: peripheral blood. The V gene is TRBV3-1 (or the pseudogene TRBV3-2), the J gene TRBJ1-6; D is unresolved. CDR3 region: CASSQTVTSPLHF. The CDR3 nucleotides read TGTGCCAGCAGCCAAACAGTCACCTCACCCCTCCACTTT.